The sequence of this TCR beta chain was determined in a study of persistence of HIV-infected CD4 T cells. Per germline, CDR1 SGHRS and CDR2 YFSETQ. V was clipped by 3 bases and J by 6 bases; unmatched bases: 10. The CDR3 sequence is 16 residues long. For this clone: Antigen specificity is unknown.

Overlapping HIV-1 Gag 15-mer peptides at 0.85 to 1 ug per peptide per mL were used. Sorting selected CD4+ T cells upregulating both CD40 ligand and CD69. The immunoSEQ assay was version 4, run in survey mode. Sequencing used immunoSEQ multiplex PCR; TCRdb keeps in-frame clones, though not all of them. The profile shows 20,000 to 25,000 clones, roughly 70% of them singletons. This chain connects TRBV5-1 to TRBJ2-4, with 9 bases matching TRBD1. This clonotype originated in an adult man with HIV who was CMV-seropositive. The sequenced sample was CD4+ T cells sorted from PBMCs after roughly 18-hour stimulation, obtained from a patient who received antiretroviral therapy. Here the CDR3 reads CASSSARGQGVNIQYF. DNA of the CDR3: TGCGCCAGCAGCTCGGCAAGGGGACAGGGAGTAAACATTCAGTACTTC.